The 22 T cell receptor beta chains listed next were all sequenced from one sample in a study of shared clonotypes between healthy human individuals. As defined, naive CD8 cells were CD45RO-negative and positively selected for CCR7, with terminally differentiated effector memory CD45RA+ cells excluded. Profiling relied on immunoSEQ multiplex PCR, and the TCRdb table lists in-frame clones only, not all of them. The sample holds over 2,000,000 clones, 93% seen once. Sequencing was performed on naive CD8+ T cells from PBMCs. These receptors originate from a man in his late teens or twenties in good health. Some clones in this sample may be carry-over from other donors' samples.

The gene calls are TRBV11-2 and TRBJ2-7; D might be TRBD2 (6 bases). The CDR3 covers 16 residues. The germline V and J ends were trimmed by 5 bases and 1 base, with 18 bases remaining between them. Germline lookup yields CDR1 SGHAT and CDR2 FQNNGV. The CDR3 protein is CASSGASGTHSYEQYF. CDR3 DNA sequence: TGTGCCAGCAGCGGGGCCTCCGGGACTCATTCCTACGAGCAGTACTTC.

V and J are TRBV27 and TRBJ1-2, with D perhaps matching TRBD1 (6 bases). Germline assignment: CDR1 MNHEY and CDR2 SMNVEV (reference sequence). Trimming took off 1 base at V and 6 bases at J, with 12 bases between the two ends. CDR3 length: 14 residues. This CDR3 reads CASSLFGGADGYTF. CDR3 nucleotide sequence: TGTGCCAGCAGTTTATTCGGGGGGGCGGATGGCTACACCTTC.

This clone came up a few times. The CDR3 DNA sequence: TGTGCCAGCAGTTTATTCTCTGGGGCCAACGTCCTGACTTTC. This codes for CASSLFSGANVLTF. This chain links TRBV27 with TRBJ2-6; D remains unclear. The ends were cut back, 1 base at V and 0 bases at J, with 1 base in the middle. The CDR3 contains 14 residues. The V gene's germline CDR1 is MNHEY and CDR2 SMNVEV (reference sequence).

Comment on this clone: Other DNA sequences of this sample code for an identical CDR3. The chain recombines TRBV28 with TRBJ1-2; tentative D call: TRBD1 (5 bases). This CDR3 comprises 14 residues. CDR1 MDHEN and CDR2 SYDVKM come from the germline V gene. V gave up 2 bases and J gave up 2 bases, with 9 bases separating them. Here the CDR3 DNA reads TGTGCCAGCAGTTTACGGGGGACCAACTATGGCTACACCTTC. Translation gives CASSLRGTNYGYTF.

The chain couples TRBV27 to TRBJ1-1, with a possible D match to TRBD1 (5 bases). Germline CDR1 is MNHEY and CDR2 is SMNVEV (reference sequence). The CDR3 length is 13 residues. V was clipped by 6 bases and J by 4 bases, with 12 bases between them. CDR3 residues: CASSAGLGTEAFF. The DNA of the CDR3 is TGTGCCAGCAGCGCGGGGCTTGGCACTGAAGCTTTCTTT.

This sequence joins TRBV27 and TRBJ2-1, with TRBD1 identical over 9 bases. The V gene's germline CDR1 is MNHEY and CDR2 SMNVEV (reference sequence). The CDR3 runs to 16 residues. The ends lost 3 bases at V and 8 bases at J; junction bases unmatched: 11. The DNA for the CDR3 is TGTGCCAGCAGTTTGTCGGACAGGGGAGGTGGCGATGAGCAGTTCTTC. This sequence encodes CASSLSDRGGGDEQFF.

A word on this clone: Other DNA sequences from this sample encode an identical CDR3 as well. This chain uses TRBV27 with TRBJ2-7; 7 bases agree with TRBD1. V trimming: 5 bases; J trimming: 4 bases; junction bases outside the gene matches: 8. The CDR3 runs 14 residues. CDR1 and CDR2 from the germline V gene are MNHEY and SMNVEV (reference sequence). Written as DNA, the CDR3 is TGTGCCAGCAGTCCAAGGACAGGAGCGTACGAGCAGTACTTC. Translated, it gives CASSPRTGAYEQYF.

The rearrangement uses TRBV2 and TRBJ2-3; 7 bases are a match to TRBD1. V lost 9 bases and J lost 0; bases outside the gene matches: 9. The CDR3 sequence is 15 residues long. The germline V gene has CDR1 SNHLY and CDR2 FYNNEI. CDR3 loop: CARSPRTGSTDTQYF. The CDR3 coding sequence is TGTGCCAGAAGCCCGAGGACAGGTAGCACAGATACGCAGTATTTT.

This sequence joins TRBV2 and TRBJ2-3; D gene unclear. Trimming removed 2 bases from V and 5 bases from J, with 14 bases in between. There are 15 residues in the CDR3. Germline V gives CDR1 SNHLY, CDR2 FYNNEI. The CDR3 region has the DNA TGTGCCAGCAGTGAAAGGTTGGGATCGGGAGATACGCAGTATTTT. Protein: CASSERLGSGDTQYF.

The V call is TRBV29-1, the J call TRBJ2-7, with TRBD1 matching 11 bases. Trimming at V came to 5 bases and at J to 4 bases, leaving 7 bases not matched to a gene. Germline loops: CDR1 SQVTM, CDR2 ANQGSEA. The CDR3 extends over 14 amino acids. CDR3 protein: CSVFGTGGNYEQYF. As DNA, the CDR3 is TGCAGCGTTTTCGGGACAGGGGGGAATTACGAGCAGTACTTC.

V and J are TRBV9 and TRBJ2-6; D call uncertain. Between the trimmed V and J ends, which lost 7 bases and 3 bases, there was a span of 14 bases. CDR3 length: 15 amino acids. CDR1 is SGDLS, CDR2 YYNGEE, per germline. The CDR3, as DNA: TGTGCCAGCCACGGTGACCCCGGTGGGGCCAACGTCCTGACTTTC. It specifies CASHGDPGGANVLTF.

The CDR3 loop is CAGSVLYEQYF. The CDR3 DNA reads TGTGCCGGTTCAGTACTCTACGAGCAGTACTTC. V is TRBV30 and J is TRBJ2-7, with D uncertain. V dropped 8 bases and J dropped 3 bases, with 11 bases sitting between them. Per germline, CDR1 GTSNPN and CDR2 SVGIG (reference sequence). The CDR3 has 11 residues.

This sequence joins TRBV5-1 and TRBJ2-2; possibly TRBD2 for D (5 bases). The V gene's germline CDR1 is SGHRS and CDR2 YFSETQ. This CDR3 has 14 amino acids. V was clipped by 5 bases and J by 4 bases, with 12 bases between them. This CDR3 is CASRPRGSTGELFF. CDR3 DNA: TGCGCCAGCAGACCAAGAGGGAGCACCGGGGAGCTGTTTTTT.

The chain links TRBV6-5 to TRBJ1-1; D possibly corresponds to TRBD1 (5 bases). Germline assignment: CDR1 MNHEY and CDR2 SVGAGI. V lost 0 bases and J lost 5, with 16 bases in between. The CDR3 runs 16 residues. Here the CDR3 DNA reads TGTGCCAGCAGTTACTCGATTTGGGACCTTAAAACTGAAGCTTTCTTT. This codes for CASSYSIWDLKTEAFF.

The chain has TRBV5-1 and TRBJ2-5; D is perhaps TRBD1 or TRBD2 (5 bases each). V shed 4 bases and J shed 2 bases, with 15 bases lying between them. Germline CDR1 is SGHRS and CDR2 is YFSETQ. This CDR3 is built from 15 residues. CDR3 DNA: TGCGCCAGCAGCGTCTCGGGGTGGACACAAGAGACCCAGTACTTC. Amino acids: CASSVSGWTQETQYF.

The rearrangement joins TRBV18 to TRBJ2-7, with TRBD1 matching over 8 bases. The CDR3 is made up of 16 amino acids. Germline loops: CDR1 KGHSH, CDR2 LQKENI. V lost 2 bases and J lost 4; bases outside the gene matches: 10. The CDR3, as DNA: TGTGCCAGCTCACCAAGTAGCGGACAGGGATTTTACGAGCAGTACTTC. This codes for CASSPSSGQGFYEQYF.

The chain combines TRBV6-4 with TRBJ2-1; TRBD1 matches 9 bases. Germline V lookup: CDR1 MRHNA, CDR2 SNTAGT. The CDR3 is made up of 17 amino acids. V lost 2 bases and J lost 4; bases outside the gene matches: 9. DNA for the CDR3: TGTGCCAGCAGTGACCCTACCGACAGGGGGGCTTACAATGAGCAGTTCTTC. The encoded protein is CASSDPTDRGAYNEQFF.

In its sample, this clone was seen once. This chain links TRBV7-9 with TRBJ1-2; a weak D match, TRBD1 (5 bases). Germline loops: CDR1 SEHNR, CDR2 FQNEAQ (reference sequence). The V end was cut by 5 bases, the J end by 3 bases, with 13 bases between. The CDR3 has 14 amino acids. CDR3 sequence (DNA): TGTGCCAGCAGCCCCTTAGGGGAGGACTATGGCTACACCTTC. Protein: CASSPLGEDYGYTF.

The chain joins TRBV11-2 to TRBJ2-4; D gene uncertain. Deletions cut 5 bases from V and 0 bases from J, with 8 bases between. The CDR3 length is 14 residues. The germline V gene has CDR1 SGHAT and CDR2 FQNNGV. CDR3 in amino acids: CASSLVVAKNIQYF. In DNA, the CDR3 is TGTGCCAGCAGCCTGGTGGTAGCCAAAAACATTCAGTACTTC.

A word on this clone: At one boundary the junction diverges from the germline segment, which might be a read error. The V gene is TRBV5-8, the J gene TRBJ2-7; TRBD2 is a possible D gene (6 bases). In germline, CDR1 is SGHTS, CDR2 YDEGEE. The CDR3 is 13 residues long. The DNA of the CDR3 is TGTGCCAGCAGCTCCTCGGGACTCCTGTCCGTGGACTTC. It specifies CASSSSGLLSVDF.

This chain connects TRBV11-2 to TRBJ2-7; either TRBD1 or TRBD2 may supply D (5 bases each). Trimming pared 5 bases from V and 1 base from J, leaving 12 bases between. The CDR3 has 14 residues. CDR1 is SGHAT, CDR2 FQNNGV, per germline. The CDR3 sequence: CASSQRGRSYEQYF. For the CDR3, the DNA is TGTGCCAGCAGCCAACGGGGCCGTTCCTACGAGCAGTACTTC.

Here the CDR3 DNA reads TGCGCCAGCAGCTTGGAGCGGGAGGGCCCCACCGGGGAGCTGTTTTTT. Protein sequence: CASSLEREGPTGELFF. V and J are TRBV5-1 and TRBJ2-2; 10 nucleotides agree with TRBD2. The J segment lost 4 bases and the V segment lost 0 bases, leaving 3 bases of the junction unmatched. CDR1 and CDR2 (germline): SGHRS, YFSETQ. The CDR3 sequence is 16 residues long.